This T cell receptor (beta chain) was profiled in a study of blood T cell repertoires in COVID-19. The wider study: Specimens from acute and convalescent COVID-19 originated in the United States, Italy and Spain. T cells, B-cell-depleted T cells, or PBMCs supplied cDNA or gDNA.

TCRdb's copy holds only in-frame clones and misses some; the assay was immunoSEQ multiplex PCR. In the table there are 40,000 to 55,000 clones, approximately 84% of which are singletons. The CDR3 loop spans 12 amino acids. With 4 bases removed from V and 6 bases from J, the gap between germline ends came to 12 bases. Germline CDR1 GTSNPN, CDR2 SVGIG (reference sequence). Input material: peripheral blood. This TCR came from a man aged 45 to 65 with acute or convalescent COVID-19. The V call is TRBV30, the J call TRBJ1-2; a possible D gene is TRBD1 (5 bases). CDR3 sequence (DNA): TGTGCCTGGACTGGAGGGGTTGATGGCTACACCTTC. Translating gives CAWTGGVDGYTF. The whole variable domain, filled in from reference TRBV30 and TRBJ1-2, reads SQTIHQWPATLVQPVGSPLSLECTVEGTSNPNLYWYRQAAGRGLQLLFYSVGIGQISSEVPQNLSASRPQDRQFILSSKKLLLSDSGFYLCAWTGGVDGYTFGSGTRLTVV.